The next 8 T cell receptor beta chains were all read from a single sample in a study of T-cell memory formation after mild COVID-19. TCRdb used MiXCR to reprocess the 5' RACE reads, holding one entry per CDR3 protein. The sample carries around 250,000 distinct CDR3 sequences, approximately 15% recorded once. The sample taken for sequencing was PBMCs or a T cell subset sorted from them (not recorded which). The source of these receptors is an adult woman who had mild COVID-19 (a few samples of this study predate the infection). Cell type and time point are not known.

This chain joins TRBV2 and TRBJ1-1; TRBD1 matches at 8 bases. CDR1 and CDR2 (germline): SNHLY, FYNNEI. V gave up 4 bases and J gave up 2 bases; unmatched junction bases: 3. The CDR3 totals 14 residues. The CDR3 here is CASSGQGLNTEAFF. DNA for the CDR3: TGTGCCAGCAGTGGACAGGGGCTTAACACTGAAGCTTTCTTT.

This clonotype was recorded a few times. V and J are TRBV12-3 or TRBV12-4 and TRBJ1-2; TRBD1 might be the D (5 bases). The CDR3 spans 14 residues. Trimming took off 10 bases at V and 4 bases at J, with 19 bases between the two ends. In DNA form, the CDR3 reads TGTGCCACAAGCTACGAATTAAGGGGCTATGGCTACACCTTC. Translated: CATSYELRGYGYTF.

This chain uses TRBV28 with TRBJ2-7; D ambiguous. The CDR3 length is 13 residues. Germline CDR1 and CDR2: MDHEN and SYDVKM. The V end lost 2 bases, the J end lost 6 bases, and 11 bases lay between the germline ends. The DNA for the CDR3 is TGTGCCAGCAGTTTAAGGACCCCCCCCGAGCAGTACTTC. Encoded protein: CASSLRTPPEQYF.

In this sample, this clonotype turned up a few times. The V and J genes are TRBV9 and TRBJ2-7; D is perhaps TRBD2 (5 bases). Germline CDR1 is SGDLS and CDR2 is YYNGEE. V was shortened by 0 bases and J by 7 bases, with 14 bases between the two germline ends. The CDR3 has 14 residues. The CDR3 is CASSVVSGVGEQYF. DNA of the CDR3: TGTGCCAGCAGCGTAGTAAGCGGAGTCGGGGAGCAGTACTTC.

J is TRBJ1-2 and V is TRBV2, with D uncertain. The CDR3 contains 17 residues. With 6 bases removed from V and 6 bases from J, the gap between germline ends came to 26 bases. Germline assignment: CDR1 SNHLY and CDR2 FYNNEI. The CDR3 coding sequence is TGTGCCAGCAGCGGAGAAGGGTTATTCCCGAAAGAAGATGGCTACACCTTC. This codes for CASSGEGLFPKEDGYTF.

The V call is TRBV10-3, the J call TRBJ2-7; 7 bases align to TRBD1. CDR3 size: 12 residues. From germline, CDR1 is ENHRY and CDR2 SYGVKD. V dropped 8 bases and J dropped 3; count of bases not matched to a gene: 4. Here the CDR3 DNA reads TGTGCCATCGGGACAGACCGCTACGAGCAGTACTTC. Protein product: CAIGTDRYEQYF.

The genes are TRBV6-2 or TRBV6-3 and TRBJ2-1, with a weak D call TRBD2 (7 bases). CDR1 MNHEY and CDR2 SVGEGT come from the germline V gene. CDR3 length: 15 amino acids. V shed 7 bases and J shed 2 bases, with 15 bases lying between them. The CDR3 sequence is CASTFWGGPYNEQFF. The DNA of the CDR3 is TGTGCCAGCACCTTCTGGGGGGGCCCCTACAATGAGCAGTTCTTC.

This chain links TRBV7-9 with TRBJ2-2; D gene uncertain. CDR3 length: 15 amino acids. Trimming removed 2 bases at V and 7 bases at J, with 14 bases between. Germline-derived CDR1 and CDR2 are SEHNR and FQNEAQ (reference sequence). The CDR3 sequence is CASSLTLAAGGELFF. CDR3 DNA sequence: TGTGCCAGCAGCTTAACTCTGGCGGCCGGCGGGGAGCTGTTTTTT.